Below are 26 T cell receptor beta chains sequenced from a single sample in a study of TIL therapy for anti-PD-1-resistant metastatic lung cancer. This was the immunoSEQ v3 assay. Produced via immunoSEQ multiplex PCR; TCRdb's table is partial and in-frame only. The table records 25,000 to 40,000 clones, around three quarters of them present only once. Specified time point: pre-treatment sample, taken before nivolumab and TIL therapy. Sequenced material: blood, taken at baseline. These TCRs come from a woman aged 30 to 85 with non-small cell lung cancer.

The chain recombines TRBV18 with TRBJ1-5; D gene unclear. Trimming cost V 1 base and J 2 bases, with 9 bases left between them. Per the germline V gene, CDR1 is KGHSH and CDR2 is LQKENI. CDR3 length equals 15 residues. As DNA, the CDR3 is TGTGCCAGCTCACCACGAGCTGAAGGCAATCAGCCCCAGCATTTT. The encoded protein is CASSPRAEGNQPQHF.

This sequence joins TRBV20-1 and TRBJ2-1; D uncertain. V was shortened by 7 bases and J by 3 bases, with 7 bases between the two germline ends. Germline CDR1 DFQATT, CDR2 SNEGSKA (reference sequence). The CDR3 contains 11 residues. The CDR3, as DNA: TGCAGTGTTCTCGACTACAATGAGCAGTTCTTC. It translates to CSVLDYNEQFF.

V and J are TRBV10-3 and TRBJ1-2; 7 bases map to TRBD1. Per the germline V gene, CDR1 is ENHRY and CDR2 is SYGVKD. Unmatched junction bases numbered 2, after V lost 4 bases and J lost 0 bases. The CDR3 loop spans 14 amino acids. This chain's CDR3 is CAISVGQTNYGYTF. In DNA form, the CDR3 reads TGTGCCATCAGTGTGGGACAGACTAACTATGGCTACACCTTC.

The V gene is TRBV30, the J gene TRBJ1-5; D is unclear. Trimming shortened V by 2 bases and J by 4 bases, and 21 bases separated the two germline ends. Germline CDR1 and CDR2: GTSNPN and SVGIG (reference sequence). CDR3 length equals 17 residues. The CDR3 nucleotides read TGTGCCTGGAGTCCGGCAGGCCCCCAGCTCCGGAATCAGCCCCAGCATTTT. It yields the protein CAWSPAGPQLRNQPQHF.

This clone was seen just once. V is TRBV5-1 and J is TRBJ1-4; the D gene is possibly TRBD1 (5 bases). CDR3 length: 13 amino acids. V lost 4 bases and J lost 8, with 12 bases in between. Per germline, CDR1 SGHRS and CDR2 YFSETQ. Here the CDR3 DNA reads TGCGCCAGCAGCCCGGGACCTGGGGAAAAACTGTTTTTT. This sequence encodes CASSPGPGEKLFF.

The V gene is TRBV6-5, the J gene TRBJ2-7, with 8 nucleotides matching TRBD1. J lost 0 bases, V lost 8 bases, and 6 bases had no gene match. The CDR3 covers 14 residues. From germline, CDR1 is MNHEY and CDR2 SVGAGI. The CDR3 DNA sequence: TGTGCCAGCGGCGGGACAGGCAGCTCCTACGAGCAGTACTTC. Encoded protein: CASGGTGSSYEQYF.

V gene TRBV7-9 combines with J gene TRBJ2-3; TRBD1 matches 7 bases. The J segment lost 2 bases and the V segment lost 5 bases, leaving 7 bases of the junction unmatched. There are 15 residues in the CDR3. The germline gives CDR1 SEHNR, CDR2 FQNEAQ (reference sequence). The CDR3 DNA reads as TGTGCCAGCAGCGGGCAGGGGGTAATCACAGATACGCAGTATTTT. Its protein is CASSGQGVITDTQYF.

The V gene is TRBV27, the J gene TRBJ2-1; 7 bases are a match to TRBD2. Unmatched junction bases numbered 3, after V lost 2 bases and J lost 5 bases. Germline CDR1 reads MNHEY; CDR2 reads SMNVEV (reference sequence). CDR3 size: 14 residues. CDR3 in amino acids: CASSLAGTNNEQFF. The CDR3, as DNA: TGTGCCAGCAGTTTAGCGGGGACTAACAATGAGCAGTTCTTC.

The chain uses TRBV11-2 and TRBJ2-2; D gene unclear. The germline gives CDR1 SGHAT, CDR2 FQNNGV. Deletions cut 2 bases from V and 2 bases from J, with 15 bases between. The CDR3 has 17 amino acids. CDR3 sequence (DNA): TGTGCCAGCAGCTTAAGTTTTGCTGGCACCAACACCGGGGAGCTGTTTTTT. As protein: CASSLSFAGTNTGELFF. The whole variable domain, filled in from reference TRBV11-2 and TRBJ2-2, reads EAGVAQSPRYKIIEKRQSVAFWCNPISGHATLYWYQQILGQGPKLLIQFQNNGVVDDSQLPKDRFSAERLKGVDSTLKIQPAKLEDSAVYLCASSLSFAGTNTGELFFGEGSRLTVL.

The chain's CDR3 is CASSRTSGTYEQYF. DNA for the CDR3: TGTGCCAGCAGTCGGACTAGCGGGACATACGAGCAGTACTTC. This chain links TRBV7-2 with TRBJ2-7; 12 bases are shared with TRBD2. The V gene's germline CDR1 is SGHTA and CDR2 FQGNSA. V shed 6 bases and J 4 bases; nucleotides not matched to a gene: 4. This CDR3 contains 14 residues.

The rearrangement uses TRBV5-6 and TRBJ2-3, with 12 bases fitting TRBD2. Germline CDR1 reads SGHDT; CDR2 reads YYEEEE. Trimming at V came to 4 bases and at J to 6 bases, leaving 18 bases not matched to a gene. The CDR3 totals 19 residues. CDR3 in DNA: TGTGCCAGCAGCGGAACGACTAGCGGGAGTTTCCTATACCTGGATACGCAGTATTTT. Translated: CASSGTTSGSFLYLDTQYF.

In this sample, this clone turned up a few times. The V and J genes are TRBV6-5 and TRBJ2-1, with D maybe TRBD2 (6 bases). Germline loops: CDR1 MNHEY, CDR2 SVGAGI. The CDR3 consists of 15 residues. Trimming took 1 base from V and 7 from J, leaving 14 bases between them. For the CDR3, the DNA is TGTGCCAGCAGTTACTGGGGCGGGAAGGTTAATGAGCAGTTCTTC. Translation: CASSYWGGKVNEQFF.

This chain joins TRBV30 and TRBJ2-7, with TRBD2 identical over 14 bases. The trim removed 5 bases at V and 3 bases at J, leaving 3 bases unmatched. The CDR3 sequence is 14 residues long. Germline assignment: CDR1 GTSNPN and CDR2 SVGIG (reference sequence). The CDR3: CAWGGLAGGYEQYF. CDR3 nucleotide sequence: TGTGCCTGGGGAGGACTAGCGGGAGGCTACGAGCAGTACTTC.

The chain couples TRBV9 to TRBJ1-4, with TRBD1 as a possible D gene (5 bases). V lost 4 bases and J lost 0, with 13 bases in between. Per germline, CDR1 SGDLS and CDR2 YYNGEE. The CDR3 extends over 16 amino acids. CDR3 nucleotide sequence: TGTGCCAGCAGCCCAACCTTGGGACCAACTAATGAAAAACTGTTTTTT. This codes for CASSPTLGPTNEKLFF.

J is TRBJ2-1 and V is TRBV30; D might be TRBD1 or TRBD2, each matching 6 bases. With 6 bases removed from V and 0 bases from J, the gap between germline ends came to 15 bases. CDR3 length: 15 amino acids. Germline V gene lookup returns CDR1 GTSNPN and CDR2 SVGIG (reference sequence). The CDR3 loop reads CACKGETSSYNEQFF. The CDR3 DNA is TGTGCCTGCAAGGGGGAGACTAGCTCCTACAATGAGCAGTTCTTC.

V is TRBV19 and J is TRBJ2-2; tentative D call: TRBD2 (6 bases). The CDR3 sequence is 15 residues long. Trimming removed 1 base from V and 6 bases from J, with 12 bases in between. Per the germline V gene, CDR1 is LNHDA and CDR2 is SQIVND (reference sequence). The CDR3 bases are TGTGCCAGTAGTATAGTCACGGGGGTGGCCGGGGAGCTGTTTTTT. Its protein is CASSIVTGVAGELFF.

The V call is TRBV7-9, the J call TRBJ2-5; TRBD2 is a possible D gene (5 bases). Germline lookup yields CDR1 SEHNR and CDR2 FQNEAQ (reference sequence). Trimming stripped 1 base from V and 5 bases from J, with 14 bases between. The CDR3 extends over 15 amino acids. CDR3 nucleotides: TGTGCCAGCAGCTTAGTCGTGGGAGTGGAGGAGACCCAGTACTTC. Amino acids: CASSLVVGVEETQYF.

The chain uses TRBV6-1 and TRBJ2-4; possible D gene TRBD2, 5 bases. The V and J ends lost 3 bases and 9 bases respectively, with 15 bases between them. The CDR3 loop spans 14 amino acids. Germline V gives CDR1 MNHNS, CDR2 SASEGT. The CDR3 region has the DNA TGTGCCAGCAGTGAGTACCGGGAAGGAGGCATTCAGTACTTC. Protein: CASSEYREGGIQYF.

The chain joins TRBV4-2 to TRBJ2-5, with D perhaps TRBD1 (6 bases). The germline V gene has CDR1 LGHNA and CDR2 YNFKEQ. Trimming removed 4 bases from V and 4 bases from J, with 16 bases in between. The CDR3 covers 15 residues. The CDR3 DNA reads TGTGCCAGCAGCCCTGGCAGAGGGGGTCCAGAGACCCAGTACTTC. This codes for CASSPGRGGPETQYF.

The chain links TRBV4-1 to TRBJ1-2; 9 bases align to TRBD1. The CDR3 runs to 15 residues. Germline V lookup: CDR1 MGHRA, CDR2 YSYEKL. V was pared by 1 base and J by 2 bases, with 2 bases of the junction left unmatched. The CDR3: CASSQGTGDNYGYTF. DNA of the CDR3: TGCGCCAGCAGCCAAGGGACAGGGGACAACTATGGCTACACCTTC.

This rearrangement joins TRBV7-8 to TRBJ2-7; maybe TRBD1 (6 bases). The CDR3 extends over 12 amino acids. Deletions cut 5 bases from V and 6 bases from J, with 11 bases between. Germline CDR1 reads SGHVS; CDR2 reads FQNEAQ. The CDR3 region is CASSLDRSEQYF. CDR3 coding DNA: TGTGCCAGCAGCCTGGACAGATCCGAGCAGTACTTC.

CDR3 loop: CASSLRTSGGETQYF. CDR3 nucleotide sequence: TGCGCCAGCAGCCTACGGACTAGCGGTGGGGAGACCCAGTACTTC. The chain is built from TRBV5-1 and TRBJ2-5; 10 positions agree with TRBD2. Germline CDR1 reads SGHRS; CDR2 reads YFSETQ. The V and J ends lost 4 bases and 5 bases, in that order; junction bases with no gene match: 8. The CDR3 is 15 residues long.

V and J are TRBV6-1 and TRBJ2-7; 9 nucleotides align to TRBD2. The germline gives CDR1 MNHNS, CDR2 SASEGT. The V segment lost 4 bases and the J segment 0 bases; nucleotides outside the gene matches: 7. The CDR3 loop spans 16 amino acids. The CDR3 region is CASSAEAGGTSYEQYF. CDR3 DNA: TGTGCCAGCAGTGCCGAAGCGGGAGGTACCTCCTACGAGCAGTACTTC.

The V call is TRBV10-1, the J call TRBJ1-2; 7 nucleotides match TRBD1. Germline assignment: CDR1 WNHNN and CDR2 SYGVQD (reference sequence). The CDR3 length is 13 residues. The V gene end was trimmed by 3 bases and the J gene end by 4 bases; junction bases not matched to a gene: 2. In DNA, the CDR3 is TGCGCCAGCAGTGACGGGGACAGCTATGGCTACACCTTC. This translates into CASSDGDSYGYTF.

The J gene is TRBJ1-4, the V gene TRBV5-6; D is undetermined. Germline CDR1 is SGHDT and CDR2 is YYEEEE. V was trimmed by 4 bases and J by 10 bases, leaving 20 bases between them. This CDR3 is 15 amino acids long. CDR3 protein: CASSGNPGLRGKLFF. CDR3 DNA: TGTGCCAGCAGCGGTAACCCGGGCCTACGTGGAAAACTGTTTTTT.

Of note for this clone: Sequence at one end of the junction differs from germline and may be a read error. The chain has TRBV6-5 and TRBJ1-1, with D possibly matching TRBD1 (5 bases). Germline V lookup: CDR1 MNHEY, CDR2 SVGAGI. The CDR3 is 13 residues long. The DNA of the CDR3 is TGTGCCACCAGTCTAGGGACTGGGACTGAAGCTTTCTTT. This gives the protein CATSLGTGTEAFF.